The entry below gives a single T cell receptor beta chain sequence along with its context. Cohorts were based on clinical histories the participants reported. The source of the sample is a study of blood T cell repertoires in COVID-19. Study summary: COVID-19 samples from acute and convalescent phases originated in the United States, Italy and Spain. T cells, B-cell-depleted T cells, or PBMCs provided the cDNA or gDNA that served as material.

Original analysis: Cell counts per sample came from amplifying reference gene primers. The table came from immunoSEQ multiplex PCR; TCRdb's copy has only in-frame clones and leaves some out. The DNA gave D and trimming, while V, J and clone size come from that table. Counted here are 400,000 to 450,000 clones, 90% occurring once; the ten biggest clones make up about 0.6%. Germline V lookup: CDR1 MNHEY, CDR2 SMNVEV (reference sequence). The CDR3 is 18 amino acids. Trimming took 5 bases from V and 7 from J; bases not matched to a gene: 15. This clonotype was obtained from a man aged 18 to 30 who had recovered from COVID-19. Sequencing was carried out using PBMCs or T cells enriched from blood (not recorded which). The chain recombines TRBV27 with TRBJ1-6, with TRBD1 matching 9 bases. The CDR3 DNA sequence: TGTGCCAGCAGTCCAAGACCGACCGGACAGGGGAGGAATTCACCCCTCCACTTT. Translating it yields CASSPRPTGQGRNSPLHF.